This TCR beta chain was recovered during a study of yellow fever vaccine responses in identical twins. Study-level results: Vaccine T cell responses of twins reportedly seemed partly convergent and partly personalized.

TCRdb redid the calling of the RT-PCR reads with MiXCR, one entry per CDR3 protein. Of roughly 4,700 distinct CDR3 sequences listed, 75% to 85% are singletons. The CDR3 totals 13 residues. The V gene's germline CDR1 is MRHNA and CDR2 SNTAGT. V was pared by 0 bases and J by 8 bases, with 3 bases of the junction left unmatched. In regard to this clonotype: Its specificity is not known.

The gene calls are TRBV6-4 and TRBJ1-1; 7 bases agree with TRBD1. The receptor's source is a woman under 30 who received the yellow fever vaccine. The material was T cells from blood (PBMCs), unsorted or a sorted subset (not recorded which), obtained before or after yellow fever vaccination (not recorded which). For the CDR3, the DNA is TGTGCCAGCAGTGACTCAGAGACAGGGGAAGCTTTCTTT. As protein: CASSDSETGEAFF.